The 16 T cell receptor beta chains below were found in one sample sequenced in a study of cytomegalovirus exposure and HLA in healthy donors. With 60 Vbeta and 13 Jbeta primers, the PCR was carried out. Sequencing was performed with immunoSEQ multiplex PCR; in TCRdb, only in-frame clones are kept and a portion is missing. The table shows 130,000 or so clones, with 75% to 80% occurring only once. The sample comprised PBMCs. These receptor sequences come from a male donor in good health and CMV-seronegative.

This clone occurred a few times. For the CDR3, the DNA is TGTGCCAGCAGTGAGGGACAGGGAAGCACAGATACGCAGTATTTT. Translating gives CASSEGQGSTDTQYF. The chain couples TRBV6-4 to TRBJ2-3; TRBD1 agrees at 9 bases. The CDR3 contains 15 residues. Germline trimming cut 3 bases from V and 0 bases from J; bases unmatched to any gene: 1. Per the germline V gene, CDR1 is MRHNA and CDR2 is SNTAGT.

A single count supports this clone. V gene TRBV12-5 combines with J gene TRBJ1-1, with D possibly being TRBD1 (6 bases). The CDR3 contains 15 residues. V was cut by 6 bases and J by 4 bases, with 18 bases left in between. Germline lookup yields CDR1 LGHNT and CDR2 FRNRAP. The CDR3 DNA follows: TGTGCTAGTGGACCGGACAGTTTTCCACTCACTGAAGCTTTCTTT. Protein: CASGPDSFPLTEAFF.

The V gene is TRBV11-3, the J gene TRBJ2-3, with TRBD2 matching over 9 bases. Germline V gives CDR1 SGHNT, CDR2 YENEEA. This CDR3 comprises 15 residues. The V and J ends lost 10 bases and 4 bases, in that order; junction bases with no gene match: 12. CDR3 nucleotide sequence: TGTGCCACCAAACATAGGCGGGGGGGGGCAGATACGCAGTATTTT. It yields the protein CATKHRRGGADTQYF.

This CDR3 reads CASSSQGMAGYTF. In DNA form, the CDR3 reads TGTGCCAGCAGTTCTCAGGGGATGGCTGGCTACACCTTC. The V and J genes are TRBV6-5 and TRBJ1-2, with TRBD1 as a possible D gene (6 bases). Trimming pared 4 bases from V and 7 bases from J, leaving 13 bases between. The CDR3 is made up of 13 amino acids. Germline CDR1 and CDR2: MNHEY and SVGAGI.

This clone was found a few times. The chain is built from TRBV6-6 and TRBJ1-3; weak D call: TRBD1 (5 bases). Germline V lookup: CDR1 MNHNY, CDR2 SVGAGI (reference sequence). V shed 5 bases and J shed 0 bases, with 11 bases lying between them. This CDR3 has 15 amino acids. CDR3 bases: TGTGCCAGCAGTACCCAGGGCCGCTCTGGAAACACCATATATTTT. This translates into CASSTQGRSGNTIYF.

The chain couples TRBV7-3 to TRBJ2-2; D perhaps matches TRBD1 (5 bases). V lost 4 bases and J lost 2, with 17 bases in between. Germline V lookup: CDR1 SGHTA, CDR2 FQGTGA. This CDR3 is built from 17 residues. CDR3 protein: CASSSRPRTSNTGELFF. Here the CDR3 DNA reads TGTGCCAGCAGCTCTCGCCCTAGGACAAGTAACACCGGGGAGCTGTTTTTT.

The sample holds a few counts of this clone. This rearrangement joins TRBV4-3 to TRBJ1-2; D possibly corresponds to TRBD1 (5 bases). This CDR3 is 16 amino acids long. Per the germline V gene, CDR1 is LGHNA and CDR2 is YSLEER. V shed 0 bases and J shed 0 bases, with 11 bases lying between them. The CDR3 loop is CASSQDPQGPNYGYTF. The CDR3 DNA follows: TGCGCCAGCAGCCAAGATCCTCAGGGCCCTAACTATGGCTACACCTTC.

V gene TRBV5-1 combines with J gene TRBJ2-1, with 7 bases fitting TRBD1. This CDR3 has 16 amino acids. CDR1 is SGHRS and CDR2 is YFSETQ in the germline V gene. The J segment lost 3 bases and the V segment lost 0 bases, leaving 6 bases of the junction unmatched. The CDR3 protein is CASSLAWGQIYNEQFF. DNA of the CDR3: TGCGCCAGCAGCTTGGCGTGGGGACAGATCTACAATGAGCAGTTCTTC.

This rearrangement joins TRBV2 to TRBJ2-5, with TRBD2 matching over 10 bases. The CDR3 sequence is 14 residues long. V dropped 5 bases and J dropped 5; count of bases not matched to a gene: 5. CDR1 SNHLY and CDR2 FYNNEI come from the germline V gene. The DNA for the CDR3 is TGTGCCAGCAGTAGCGGGGGGGCCCGGGAGACCCAGTACTTC. It is translated as CASSSGGARETQYF.

The chain is built from TRBV18 and TRBJ1-1; D not resolved. Germline V gene data show CDR1 as KGHSH and CDR2 as LQKENI. The V end lost 4 bases, the J end lost 0 bases, and 12 bases lay between the germline ends. The CDR3 sequence is 15 residues long. CDR3 sequence: CASSLTYEMNTEAFF. The CDR3 region has the DNA TGTGCCAGCTCACTAACATATGAAATGAACACTGAAGCTTTCTTT.

J is TRBJ2-3 and V is TRBV6-4; 9 nucleotides match TRBD1. The ends lost 4 bases at V and 3 bases at J; junction bases unmatched: 5. This CDR3 contains 15 residues. CDR1 and CDR2 from the germline V gene are MRHNA and SNTAGT. The CDR3 DNA is TGTGCCAGCAGTGTGGGGGGGACAGGGACAGATACGCAGTATTTT. It is translated as CASSVGGTGTDTQYF.

The CDR3 DNA sequence: TGTGCCAGCTGCCCAGGGGCGCCTACGAACACTGAAGCTTTCTTT. It specifies CASCPGAPTNTEAFF. The V call is TRBV27, the J call TRBJ1-1; tentatively, D is TRBD1 (6 bases). Germline V gene data show CDR1 as MNHEY and CDR2 as SMNVEV (reference sequence). The CDR3 spans 15 residues. Deletions cut 8 bases from V and 1 base from J, with 17 bases between.

V and J are TRBV30 and TRBJ1-5; the match to TRBD1 covers 9 bases. Trimming removed 0 bases from V and 5 bases from J; junction bases left unmatched: 5. CDR1 and CDR2 from the germline V gene are GTSNPN and SVGIG (reference sequence). This CDR3 comprises 15 residues. CDR3 DNA sequence: TGTGCCTGGAGTGTACGGGACAGGGCGGATCAGCCCCAGCATTTT. This codes for CAWSVRDRADQPQHF.

The chain carries TRBV9 and TRBJ1-2; D is perhaps TRBD1 (6 bases). Germline V gene lookup returns CDR1 SGDLS and CDR2 YYNGEE. This CDR3 has 15 residues. Trimming cost V 0 bases and J 7 bases, with 16 bases left between them. CDR3 loop: CASSVARGAAGGYTF. The CDR3 coding sequence is TGTGCCAGCAGCGTAGCTCGGGGGGCCGCGGGTGGCTACACCTTC. The full variable domain, in which reference TRBV9 and TRBJ1-2 provide the parts outside the CDR3, is DSGVTQTPKHLITATGQRVTLRCSPRSGDLSVYWYQQSLDQGLQFLIQYYNGEERAKGNILERFSAQQFPDLHSELNLSSLELGDSALYFCASSVARGAAGGYTFGSGTRLTVV.

The chain joins TRBV7-8 to TRBJ2-7; possibly TRBD1 for D (6 bases). The ends were cut back, 3 bases at V and 6 bases at J, with 15 bases in the middle. This CDR3 has 14 residues. In germline, CDR1 is SGHVS, CDR2 FQNEAQ. The CDR3 coding sequence is TGTGCCAGCAGCTTCGGTCAGGGGTGGCTCGAGCAGTACTTC. Amino acid sequence: CASSFGQGWLEQYF. Filled out from reference TRBV7-8 and TRBJ2-7, the complete variable domain reads GAGVSQSPRYKVAKRGQDVALRCDPISGHVSLFWYQQALGQGPEFLTYFQNEAQLDKSGLPSDRFFAERPEGSVSTLKIQRTQQEDSAVYLCASSFGQGWLEQYFGPGTRLTVT.

V usage is TRBV5-8 and J usage is TRBJ2-3; tentatively, D is TRBD2 (5 bases). Germline CDR1 reads SGHTS; CDR2 reads YDEGEE. V was shortened by 0 bases and J by 10 bases, with 12 bases between the two germline ends. The CDR3 has 13 amino acids. The chain's CDR3 is CASSLERDPPQYF. The CDR3 region has the DNA TGTGCCAGCAGCTTGGAGAGGGATCCGCCGCAGTATTTT. Full variable domain (missing parts from reference TRBV5-8 and TRBJ2-3): EAGVTQSPTHLIKTRGQQATLRCSPISGHTSVYWYQQALGLGLQFLLWYDEGEERNRGNFPPRFSGRQFPNYSSELNVNALELEDSALYLCASSLERDPPQYFGPGTRLTVL.